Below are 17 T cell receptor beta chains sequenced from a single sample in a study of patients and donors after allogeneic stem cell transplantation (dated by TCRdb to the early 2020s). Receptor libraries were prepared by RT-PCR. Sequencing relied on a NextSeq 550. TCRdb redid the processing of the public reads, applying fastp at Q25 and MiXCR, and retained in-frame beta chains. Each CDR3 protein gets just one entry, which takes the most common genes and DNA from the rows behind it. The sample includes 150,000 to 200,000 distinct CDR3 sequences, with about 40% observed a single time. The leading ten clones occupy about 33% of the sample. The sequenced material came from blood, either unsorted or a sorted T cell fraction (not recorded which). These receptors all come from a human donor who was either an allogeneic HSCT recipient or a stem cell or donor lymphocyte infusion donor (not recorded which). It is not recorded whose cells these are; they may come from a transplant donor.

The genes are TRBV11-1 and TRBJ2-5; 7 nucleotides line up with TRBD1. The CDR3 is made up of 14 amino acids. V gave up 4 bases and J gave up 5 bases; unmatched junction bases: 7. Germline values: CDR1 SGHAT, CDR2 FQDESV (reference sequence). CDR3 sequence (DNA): TGTGCCAGCAGCTCACAGGGGTCGATTGAGACCCAGTACTTC. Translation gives CASSSQGSIETQYF.

The DNA of the CDR3 is TGCGCCAGCAGCTTGGGACAGGGGGCCGGTCCCGGGGAGCTGTTTTTT. Its translation is CASSLGQGAGPGELFF. The chain combines TRBV5-1 with TRBJ2-2, with 10 nucleotides matching TRBD1. The CDR3 runs 16 residues. Germline V CDR1 and CDR2: SGHRS, YFSETQ. The V gene end was trimmed by 0 bases and the J gene end by 6 bases; junction bases not matched to a gene: 5.

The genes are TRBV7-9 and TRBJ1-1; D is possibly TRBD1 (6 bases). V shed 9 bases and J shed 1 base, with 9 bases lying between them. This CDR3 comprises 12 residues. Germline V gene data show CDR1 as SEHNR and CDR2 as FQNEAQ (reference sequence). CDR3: CASQQGNTEAFF. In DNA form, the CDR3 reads TGTGCCAGTCAACAGGGGAACACTGAAGCTTTCTTT.

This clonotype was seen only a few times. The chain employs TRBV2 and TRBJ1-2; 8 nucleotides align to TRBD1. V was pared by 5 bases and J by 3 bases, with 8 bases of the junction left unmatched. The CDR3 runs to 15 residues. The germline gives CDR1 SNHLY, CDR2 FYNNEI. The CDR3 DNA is TGTGCCAGCAGTCCTGACAGGGGAGGGGACTATGGCTACACCTTC. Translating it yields CASSPDRGGDYGYTF.

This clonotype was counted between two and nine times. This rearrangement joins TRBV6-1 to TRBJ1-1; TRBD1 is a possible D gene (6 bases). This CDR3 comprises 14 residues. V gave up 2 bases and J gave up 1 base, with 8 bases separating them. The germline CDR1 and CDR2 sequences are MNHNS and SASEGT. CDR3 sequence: CASSEQDRNTEAFF. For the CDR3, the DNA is TGTGCCAGCAGTGAACAGGACAGGAACACTGAAGCTTTCTTT.

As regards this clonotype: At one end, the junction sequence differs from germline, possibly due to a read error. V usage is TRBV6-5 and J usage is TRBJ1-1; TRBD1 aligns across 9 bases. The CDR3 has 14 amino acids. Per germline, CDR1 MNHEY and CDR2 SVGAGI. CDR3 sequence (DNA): TGTGCCAGCAGTGCCCCATCCCCGTGGGACAGGGTCATCTTT. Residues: CASSAPSPWDRVIF.

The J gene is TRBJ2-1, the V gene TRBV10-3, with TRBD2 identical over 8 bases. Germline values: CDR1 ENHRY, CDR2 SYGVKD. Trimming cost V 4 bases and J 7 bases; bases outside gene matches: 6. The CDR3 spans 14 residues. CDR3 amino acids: CAISVAAGENEQFF. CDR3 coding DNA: TGTGCCATCAGTGTGGCAGCGGGAGAGAATGAGCAGTTCTTC.

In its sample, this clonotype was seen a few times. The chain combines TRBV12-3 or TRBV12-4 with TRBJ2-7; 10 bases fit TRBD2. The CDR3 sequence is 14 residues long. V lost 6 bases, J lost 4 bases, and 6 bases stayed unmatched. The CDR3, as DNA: TGTGCCAGCAGGGAGCGGGAGGGCCATTACGAGCAGTACTTC. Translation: CASREREGHYEQYF.

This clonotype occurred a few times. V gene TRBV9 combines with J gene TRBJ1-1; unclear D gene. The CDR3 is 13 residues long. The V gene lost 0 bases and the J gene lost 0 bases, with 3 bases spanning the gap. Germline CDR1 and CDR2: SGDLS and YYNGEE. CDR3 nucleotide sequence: TGTGCCAGCAGCGTAGACATGAACACTGAAGCTTTCTTT. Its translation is CASSVDMNTEAFF.

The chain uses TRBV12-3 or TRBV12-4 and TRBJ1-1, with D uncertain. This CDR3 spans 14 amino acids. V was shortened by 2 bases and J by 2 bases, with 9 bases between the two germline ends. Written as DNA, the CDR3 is TGTGCCAGCAGTTTATGGGCTGACAACACTGAAGCTTTCTTT. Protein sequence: CASSLWADNTEAFF.

The CDR3 DNA reads as TGCAGTGCTCCCGGGGACAGGGGCTACGAGCAGTACTTC. Protein: CSAPGDRGYEQYF. This sequence joins TRBV20-1 and TRBJ2-7; 10 nucleotides match TRBD1. The CDR3 has 13 amino acids. Germline V lookup: CDR1 DFQATT, CDR2 SNEGSKA (reference sequence). The trim removed 5 bases at V and 3 bases at J, leaving 4 bases unmatched.

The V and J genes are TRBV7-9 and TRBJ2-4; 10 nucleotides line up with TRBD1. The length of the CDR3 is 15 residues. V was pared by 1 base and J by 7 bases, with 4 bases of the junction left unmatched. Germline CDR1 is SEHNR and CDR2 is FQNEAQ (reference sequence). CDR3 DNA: TGTGCCAGCAGCTTAGGGGGACAGGGGCGGAACATTCAGTACTTC. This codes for CASSLGGQGRNIQYF. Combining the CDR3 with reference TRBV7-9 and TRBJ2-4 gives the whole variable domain DTGVSQNPRHKITKRGQNVTFRCDPISEHNRLYWYRQTLGQGPEFLTYFQNEAQLEKSRLLSDRFSAERPKGSFSTLEIQRTEQGDSAMYLCASSLGGQGRNIQYFGAGTRLSVL.

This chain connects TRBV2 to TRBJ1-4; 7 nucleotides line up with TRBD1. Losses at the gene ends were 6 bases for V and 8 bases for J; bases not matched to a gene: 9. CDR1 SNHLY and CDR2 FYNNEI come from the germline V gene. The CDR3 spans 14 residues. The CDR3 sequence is CASSETGQAEKLFF. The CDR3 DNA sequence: TGTGCCAGCAGCGAAACCGGACAGGCGGAAAAACTGTTTTTT.

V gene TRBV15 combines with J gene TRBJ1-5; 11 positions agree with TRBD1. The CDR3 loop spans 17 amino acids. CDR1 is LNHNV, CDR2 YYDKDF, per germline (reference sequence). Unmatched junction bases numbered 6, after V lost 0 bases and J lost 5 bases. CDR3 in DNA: TGTGCCACCAGCAGAGAAAAGCCGGGACAGGGGGATCAGCCCCAGCATTTT. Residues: CATSREKPGQGDQPQHF.

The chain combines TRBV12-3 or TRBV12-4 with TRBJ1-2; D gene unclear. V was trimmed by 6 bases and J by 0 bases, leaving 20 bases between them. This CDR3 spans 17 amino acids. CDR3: CASSPRAPGKANYGYTF. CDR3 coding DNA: TGTGCCAGCAGCCCCCGGGCTCCAGGAAAGGCTAACTATGGCTACACCTTC.

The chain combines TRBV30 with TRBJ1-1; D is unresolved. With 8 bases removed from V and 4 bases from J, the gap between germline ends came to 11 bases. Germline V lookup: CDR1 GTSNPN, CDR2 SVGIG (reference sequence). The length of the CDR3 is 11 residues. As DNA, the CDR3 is TGTGCCGTGGGGTCGGGCACTGAAGCTTTCTTT. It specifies CAVGSGTEAFF.

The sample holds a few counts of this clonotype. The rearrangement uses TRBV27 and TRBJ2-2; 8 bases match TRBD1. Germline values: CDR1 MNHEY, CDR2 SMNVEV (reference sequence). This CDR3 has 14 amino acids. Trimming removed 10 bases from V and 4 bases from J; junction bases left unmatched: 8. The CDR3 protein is CATRGQGPTGELFF. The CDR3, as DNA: TGTGCCACCAGAGGACAGGGCCCCACCGGGGAGCTGTTTTTT.